Shown below are 13 T cell receptor beta chains from a single sample sequenced in a study of blood T cell repertoires in COVID-19. TCRdb keeps only in-frame clones here, not all; method: immunoSEQ multiplex PCR. The repertoire includes 450,000 to 600,000 clones, 87% of them detected once, and 0.7% sits in the top ten. The sample consisted of PBMCs or T cells enriched from blood (not recorded which). These receptors were obtained from a woman in her late teens or twenties who had recovered from COVID-19.

J is TRBJ1-4 and V is TRBV2; TRBD1 matches at 9 bases. This CDR3 is 16 amino acids long. The germline gives CDR1 SNHLY, CDR2 FYNNEI. V shed 6 bases and J 5 bases; nucleotides not matched to a gene: 10. The DNA of the CDR3 is TGTGCCAGCAGAACCTCACAGGGGGCTTTGAATGAAAAACTGTTTTTT. Protein sequence: CASRTSQGALNEKLFF.

V gene TRBV30 combines with J gene TRBJ2-2; TRBD1 matches 7 bases. The J segment lost 0 bases and the V segment lost 0 bases, leaving 10 bases of the junction unmatched. The germline CDR1 and CDR2 sequences are GTSNPN and SVGIG (reference sequence). CDR3 length: 18 amino acids. Here the CDR3 reads CAWSVGSRGIANTGELFF. The CDR3, as DNA: TGTGCCTGGAGTGTCGGTAGCAGGGGGATCGCGAACACCGGGGAGCTGTTTTTT. The full variable domain, in which reference TRBV30 and TRBJ2-2 provide the parts outside the CDR3, is SQTIHQWPATLVQPVGSPLSLECTVEGTSNPNLYWYRQAAGRGLQLLFYSVGIGQISSEVPQNLSASRPQDRQFILSSKKLLLSDSGFYLCAWSVGSRGIANTGELFFGEGSRLTVL.

V usage is TRBV3-1 (or the pseudogene TRBV3-2) and J usage is TRBJ2-5, with D uncertain. The V end lost 4 bases, the J end lost 5 bases, and 17 bases lay between the germline ends. The CDR3 runs 15 residues. The V gene's germline CDR1 is LGHDT and CDR2 YNNKEL (reference sequence). This chain's CDR3 is CASSPFLSEPETQYF. In nucleotides, the CDR3 is TGTGCCAGCAGCCCATTCCTTTCCGAGCCGGAGACCCAGTACTTC.

The genes are TRBV25-1 and TRBJ1-4, with TRBD1 matching over 11 bases. Germline CDR1 MGHDK, CDR2 SYGVNS. The CDR3 runs to 14 residues. V shed 10 bases, J shed 8 bases, and the junction held 9 bases outside the gene matches. In DNA form, the CDR3 reads TGTGCCACGAGCGGGACAGGGGGTCAGGAAAAACTGTTTTTT. Translating it yields CATSGTGGQEKLFF.

The rearrangement uses TRBV7-9 and TRBJ1-1, with TRBD1 matching 7 bases. V lost 8 bases, J lost 3 bases, and 12 bases stayed unmatched. Germline CDR1 and CDR2: SEHNR and FQNEAQ (reference sequence). This CDR3 has 15 residues. CDR3 sequence: CASRDWTGGDTEAFF. CDR3 in DNA: TGTGCCAGCCGTGATTGGACAGGAGGGGACACTGAAGCTTTCTTT.

This clone appeared a single time. This rearrangement joins TRBV24-1 to TRBJ2-2, with D perhaps TRBD1 (5 bases). This CDR3 has 15 residues. Trimming cost V 2 bases and J 4 bases, with 10 bases left between them. Germline values: CDR1 KGHDR, CDR2 SFDVKD. CDR3 DNA: TGTGCCACCAGTGATTCGTTAAGGGGCACCGGGGAGCTGTTTTTT. This translates into CATSDSLRGTGELFF.

This clone came up once. V gene TRBV19 combines with J gene TRBJ1-1; the match to TRBD1 covers 8 bases. Germline CDR1 and CDR2: LNHDA and SQIVND (reference sequence). V trimming: 11 bases; J trimming: 1 base; junction bases outside the gene matches: 9. This CDR3 region has 14 residues. The CDR3 is CASFGQGANTEAFF. For the CDR3, the DNA is TGTGCCTCCTTTGGCCAGGGGGCGAACACTGAAGCTTTCTTT. Full variable domain (remainder filled in from reference TRBV19 and TRBJ1-1): DGGITQSPKYLFRKEGQNVTLSCEQNLNHDAMYWYRQDPGQGLRLIYYSQIVNDFQKGDIAEGYSVSREKKESFPLTVTSAQKNPTAFYLCASFGQGANTEAFFGQGTRLTVV.

With respect to this clone: This specimen includes other DNA sequences encoding the same CDR3. This sequence joins TRBV5-4 and TRBJ1-1; the D is unclear. The CDR3 extends over 12 amino acids. V lost 3 bases to trimming and J lost 1 base, with 4 bases between them. CDR1 is SGHNT and CDR2 is YYREEE in the germline V gene (reference sequence). CDR3 sequence reads: CASSSSNTEAFF. The CDR3, as DNA: TGTGCCAGCAGCTCATCGAACACTGAAGCTTTCTTT.

The CDR3 spells CASSPSGGSNGYTF. The CDR3 DNA reads as TGTGCCAGCAGCCCCTCAGGGGGGAGTAATGGCTACACCTTC. The chain is built from TRBV3-1 (or the pseudogene TRBV3-2) and TRBJ1-2, with TRBD1 matching over 7 bases. The germline gives CDR1 LGHDT, CDR2 YNNKEL (reference sequence). The J segment lost 6 bases and the V segment lost 4 bases, leaving 8 bases of the junction unmatched. The CDR3 has 14 residues.

The CDR3 is CASSEMGQAPYEQYF. CDR3 bases: TGTGCCAGCAGTGAAATGGGACAGGCTCCCTACGAGCAGTACTTC. The genes are TRBV6-1 and TRBJ2-7; 8 bases are a match to TRBD1. CDR1 is MNHNS and CDR2 is SASEGT in the germline V gene. After removal of 2 bases from V and 2 bases from J, the junction contained 5 bases not matched to a gene. The CDR3 totals 15 residues.

CDR3 sequence reads: CASSSQGGPLGETQYF. The DNA of the CDR3 is TGTGCCAGTAGTAGCCAGGGGGGACCCTTAGGGGAGACCCAGTACTTC. The chain uses TRBV19 and TRBJ2-5; TRBD1 is a possible D gene (7 bases). Germline V CDR1 and CDR2: LNHDA, SQIVND (reference sequence). This CDR3 region has 16 residues. Trimming removed 4 bases at V and 5 bases at J, with 20 bases between.

With respect to this clone: Other DNA sequences of this sample code for an identical CDR3. This chain connects TRBV3-1 (or the pseudogene TRBV3-2) to TRBJ1-1; no reliable D call. The V gene's germline CDR1 is LGHDT and CDR2 YNNKEL (reference sequence). Trimming shortened V by 0 bases and J by 0 bases, and 2 bases separated the two germline ends. The CDR3 is made up of 13 amino acids. Here the CDR3 DNA reads TGTGCCAGCAGCCAAGATATGAACACTGAAGCTTTCTTT. Protein sequence: CASSQDMNTEAFF.

The gene calls are TRBV9 and TRBJ2-5, with TRBD1 as a possible D gene (6 bases). The germline CDR1 and CDR2 sequences are SGDLS and YYNGEE. V gave up 4 bases and J gave up 1 base, with 11 bases separating them. The CDR3 length is 14 residues. Written as DNA, the CDR3 is TGTGCCAGCAGCCTAATGGACAGCCAAGAGACCCAGTACTTC. Translated, it gives CASSLMDSQETQYF. Full variable domain (remainder filled in from reference TRBV9 and TRBJ2-5): DSGVTQTPKHLITATGQRVTLRCSPRSGDLSVYWYQQSLDQGLQFLIQYYNGEERAKGNILERFSAQQFPDLHSELNLSSLELGDSALYFCASSLMDSQETQYFGPGTRLLVL.